Below, 26 T cell receptor beta chains from the same sample are listed, as sequenced in a study of Ad26.COV2.S vaccination and SARS-CoV-2 variants. The protocol was immunoSEQ multiplex PCR, while the TCRdb copy is restricted to in-frame clones and leaves out a portion. Here the sample spans roughly 350,000 clones, around 88% being singletons. Noted treatment: 15 to 20 received Ad26.COV2.S at low or high dose, single or two shots; several received placebo; per-sample allocation not given. The investigators took samples on day 63 after the first vaccine or placebo injection. The specimen comprised peripheral blood, sampled in a trial of Ad26.COV2.S vaccine versus placebo. The source is a person between 18 and 59 years old who received the Ad26.COV2.S COVID-19 vaccine or a placebo.

The chain links TRBV27 to TRBJ1-4; unclear D gene. Germline assignment: CDR1 MNHEY and CDR2 SMNVEV (reference sequence). Trimming shortened V by 3 bases and J by 0 bases, and 5 bases separated the two germline ends. The CDR3 spans 14 residues. The CDR3 sequence is CASSFDATNEKLFF. The CDR3 nucleotides read TGTGCCAGCAGTTTCGATGCAACTAATGAAAAACTGTTTTTT.

V is TRBV18 and J is TRBJ2-5; D is perhaps TRBD2 (5 bases). Looked up from germline, CDR1 is KGHSH and CDR2 is LQKENI. The CDR3 loop spans 14 amino acids. V was shortened by 2 bases and J by 4 bases, with 11 bases between the two germline ends. The CDR3 DNA reads as TGTGCCAGCTCACCATGGGCTAGCCGAGAGACCCAGTACTTC. Protein: CASSPWASRETQYF.

This chain links TRBV6-2 or TRBV6-3 with TRBJ1-4; TRBD1 might be the D (5 bases). The CDR3 covers 16 residues. Germline CDR1 and CDR2: MNHEY and SVGEGT. V was clipped by 2 bases and J by 0 bases, with 10 bases between them. This CDR3 is CASSYGSGPTNEKLFF. CDR3 in DNA: TGTGCCAGCAGTTACGGATCGGGGCCAACTAATGAAAAACTGTTTTTT.

This chain connects TRBV30 to TRBJ1-6, with D possibly matching TRBD1 (6 bases). The CDR3 totals 13 residues. Trimming cost V 2 bases and J 10 bases, with 12 bases left between them. Looked up from germline, CDR1 is GTSNPN and CDR2 is SVGIG (reference sequence). The CDR3 reads CAWSYSGDSPLHF. The DNA of the CDR3 is TGTGCCTGGAGTTATTCAGGGGACTCACCCCTCCACTTT.

V and J are TRBV14 and TRBJ2-3; 9 bases agree with TRBD2. Germline V gene lookup returns CDR1 SGHDN and CDR2 FVKESK. The CDR3 totals 16 residues. The trim removed 0 bases at V and 5 bases at J, leaving 6 bases unmatched. The CDR3 nucleotides read TGTGCCAGCAGCCAAGAAGCTAGCGGGGCAATAGATACGCAGTATTTT. It codes for CASSQEASGAIDTQYF.

A single count supports this clone. This chain connects TRBV5-6 to TRBJ1-5; 9 nucleotides align to TRBD1. Germline CDR1 is SGHDT and CDR2 is YYEEEE. Trimming cost V 5 bases and J 3 bases; bases outside gene matches: 6. This CDR3 comprises 15 residues. The CDR3 nucleotides read TGTGCCAGCAGTCTCGGACAGGGGCTCAATCAGCCCCAGCATTTT. This encodes CASSLGQGLNQPQHF.

The V gene is TRBV13, the J gene TRBJ2-2; D gene uncertain. CDR3 length equals 12 residues. CDR1 and CDR2 (germline): PRHDT, FYEKMQ (reference sequence). The V gene lost 3 bases and the J gene lost 4 bases, with 3 bases spanning the gap. The CDR3 DNA is TGTGCCAGCAGCTTGGGCACCGGGGAGCTGTTTTTT. Protein product: CASSLGTGELFF.

The rearrangement uses TRBV5-1 and TRBJ2-3; D ambiguous. Germline assignment: CDR1 SGHRS and CDR2 YFSETQ. This CDR3 has 14 residues. V gave up 3 bases and J gave up 3 bases, with 11 bases separating them. The CDR3: CASSYTEPTDTQYF. The CDR3 coding sequence is TGCGCCAGCAGCTATACAGAGCCTACAGATACGCAGTATTTT.

The table lists this clone with a count of one. The rearrangement uses TRBV5-5 and TRBJ2-1, with 8 bases aligning to TRBD2. Germline V gene data show CDR1 as SGHKS and CDR2 as YYEKEE (reference sequence). V trimming: 3 bases; J trimming: 7 bases; junction bases outside the gene matches: 15. This CDR3 region has 17 residues. The CDR3, as DNA: TGTGCCAGCAGCTCCTATCGCGCGGGAGGTGGTCGAAATGAGCAGTTCTTC. This gives the protein CASSSYRAGGGRNEQFF.

The chain recombines TRBV6-2 or TRBV6-3 with TRBJ1-5; D perhaps matches TRBD1 (5 bases). The CDR3 covers 14 residues. With 4 bases removed from V and 5 bases from J, the gap between germline ends came to 12 bases. Germline-derived CDR1 and CDR2 are MNHEY and SVGEGT. CDR3 residues: CASSSQGFYQPQHF. The CDR3 region has the DNA TGTGCCAGCAGTTCCCAGGGTTTTTATCAGCCCCAGCATTTT.

This chain uses TRBV28 with TRBJ2-2; TRBD1 matches 8 bases. The CDR3 contains 16 residues. With 6 bases clipped from V and 4 bases from J, the junction kept 10 bases outside the gene matches. Germline-derived CDR1 and CDR2 are MDHEN and SYDVKM. The CDR3 loop reads CASRRSGGAGTGELFF. The CDR3 region has the DNA TGTGCCAGCAGACGTTCAGGGGGCGCGGGCACCGGGGAGCTGTTTTTT.

This clone was seen just once. V and J are TRBV7-2 and TRBJ1-6; 7 nucleotides line up with TRBD1. The V and J ends lost 5 bases and 7 bases, in that order; junction bases with no gene match: 8. The CDR3 runs 15 residues. The germline V gene has CDR1 SGHTA and CDR2 FQGNSA. CDR3 region: CASSPTTGRNSPLHF. In DNA, the CDR3 is TGTGCCAGCAGCCCGACGACAGGGCGGAATTCACCCCTCCACTTT.

This clone occurred a few times. The chain combines TRBV7-9 with TRBJ1-3; D not certain. This CDR3 has 15 amino acids. Between the trimmed V and J ends, which lost 0 bases and 1 base, there was a span of 7 bases. Per the germline V gene, CDR1 is SEHNR and CDR2 is FQNEAQ (reference sequence). CDR3 sequence: CASSLASQSGNTIYF. CDR3 DNA sequence: TGTGCCAGCAGCTTAGCGAGCCAGTCTGGAAACACCATATATTTT.

This chain links TRBV11-2 with TRBJ2-7; the match to TRBD2 covers 7 bases. CDR3 length: 16 residues. The germline gives CDR1 SGHAT, CDR2 FQNNGV. Trimming cost V 4 bases and J 5 bases; bases outside gene matches: 14. The CDR3 DNA follows: TGTGCCAGCAGCTCACCTCGGGGGGAACGCCCTAACGAGCAGTACTTC. Its protein is CASSSPRGERPNEQYF.

The V gene is TRBV3-1 (or the pseudogene TRBV3-2), the J gene TRBJ1-3; D ambiguous. Germline V CDR1 and CDR2: LGHDT, YNNKEL (reference sequence). Trimming pared 3 bases from V and 4 bases from J, leaving 10 bases between. This CDR3 comprises 14 residues. This CDR3 is CASSQSGSGNTIYF. CDR3 DNA sequence: TGTGCCAGCAGCCAGAGTGGCTCGGGAAACACCATATATTTT.

The rearrangement links TRBV7-8 to TRBJ2-6; possibly TRBD1 for D (6 bases). The V end was cut by 6 bases, the J end by 1 base, with 13 bases between. The germline gives CDR1 SGHVS, CDR2 FQNEAQ. The CDR3 is 16 amino acids. CDR3 coding DNA: TGTGCCAGCAGTCGCGTCACAGGGTCTGGGGCCAACGTCCTGACTTTC. As protein: CASSRVTGSGANVLTF.

The chain uses TRBV9 and TRBJ2-1; the D gene is possibly TRBD1 (6 bases). CDR3 size: 12 residues. CDR1 and CDR2 from the germline V gene are SGDLS and YYNGEE. V shed 0 bases and J shed 8 bases, with 6 bases lying between them. CDR3 protein: CASSVGGHEQFF. The CDR3 nucleotides are TGTGCCAGCAGCGTAGGGGGGCATGAGCAGTTCTTC.

This sequence joins TRBV4-1 and TRBJ2-5; D remains unclear. This CDR3 comprises 13 residues. CDR1 and CDR2 from the germline V gene are MGHRA and YSYEKL. V was pared by 2 bases and J by 4 bases, with 8 bases between. CDR3 amino acids: CASSQRRLETQYF. The DNA for the CDR3 is TGCGCCAGCAGCCAACGCCGCTTAGAGACCCAGTACTTC.

The chain joins TRBV23-1 to TRBJ2-3, with D unresolved. Being an ORF, TRBV23-1 has a function that is uncertain. V lost 7 bases to trimming and J lost 1 base, with 12 bases between them. The CDR3 covers 14 residues. The CDR3 here is CASTEFFRTDTQYF. CDR3 DNA sequence: TGCGCCAGCACGGAGTTCTTTCGCACAGATACGCAGTATTTT.

The chain recombines TRBV5-3 with TRBJ2-5, with a possible D match to TRBD1 (7 bases). TRBV5-3 is an open reading frame whose function is uncertain. Trimming removed 4 bases at V and 5 bases at J, with 21 bases between. This CDR3 has 16 amino acids. The CDR3 DNA sequence: TGTGCCAGAAGCCCCCCCGGGGGCAGGGGGTCGGAGACCCAGTACTTC. Its translation: CARSPPGGRGSETQYF.

This sequence joins TRBV5-8 and TRBJ1-5; 7 nucleotides agree with TRBD1. Germline assignment: CDR1 SGHTS and CDR2 YDEGEE. V dropped 2 bases and J dropped 2; count of bases not matched to a gene: 4. The CDR3 has 15 amino acids. The CDR3 spells CASSFQGVGNQPQHF. The CDR3 nucleotides are TGTGCCAGCAGCTTTCAGGGGGTCGGCAATCAGCCCCAGCATTTT.

V and J are TRBV5-1 and TRBJ2-2; no definite D call. This CDR3 comprises 14 residues. Germline V gene data show CDR1 as SGHRS and CDR2 as YFSETQ. V lost 6 bases and J 2 bases, leaving 11 bases between the germline ends. The CDR3 DNA follows: TGCGCCAGCACCCTTGCGCGTAACACCGGGGAGCTGTTTTTT. It is translated as CASTLARNTGELFF.

J is TRBJ2-7 and V is TRBV5-1; the D is unclear. The CDR3 is 13 amino acids. From germline, CDR1 is SGHRS and CDR2 YFSETQ. V was shortened by 4 bases and J by 5 bases, with 13 bases between the two germline ends. The CDR3 region has the DNA TGCGCCAGCAGCCCGGACCCCTACAACGAGCAGTACTTC. Translated: CASSPDPYNEQYF.

The chain has TRBV7-9 and TRBJ2-3; unclear D gene. V dropped 1 base and J dropped 4 bases, with 6 bases sitting between them. The CDR3 is made up of 13 amino acids. Per germline, CDR1 SEHNR and CDR2 FQNEAQ (reference sequence). The CDR3 is CASSLEGPDTQYF. The CDR3 coding sequence is TGTGCCAGCAGCTTAGAAGGGCCAGATACGCAGTATTTT.

The chain has TRBV5-1 and TRBJ1-5; unclear D gene. The CDR3 spans 13 residues. Germline CDR1 and CDR2: SGHRS and YFSETQ. The V and J ends lost 0 bases and 7 bases respectively, with 8 bases between them. The CDR3 DNA sequence: TGCGCCAGCAGCTTGGACAGAGAACAGCCCCAGCATTTT. The encoded protein is CASSLDREQPQHF.

This clone was seen a few times. The chain has TRBV5-1 and TRBJ2-1, with 12 bases matching TRBD2. Trimming took 2 bases from V and 8 from J; bases not matched to a gene: 5. The CDR3 is 15 amino acids. Germline lookup yields CDR1 SGHRS and CDR2 YFSETQ. The CDR3 sequence is CASSFRLAGVDEQFF. The CDR3 DNA reads TGCGCCAGCAGCTTCCGACTAGCGGGAGTCGATGAGCAGTTCTTC.